This passage covers 30 T cell receptor beta chains from one sample sequenced in a study of blood T cells in healthy people across ages. A sample-barcoded 5' primer and a J-beta primer mix were used in a second PCR of about 7 to 12 cycles. TCRdb used MiXCR to reprocess the 5' RACE reads, holding one entry per CDR3 protein. Of about 670,000 distinct CDR3 sequences listed, around two fifths are singletons. Material for sequencing was blood. All receptors derive from a man older than 75 in good health.

The chain combines TRBV5-1 with TRBJ2-5; the D is unclear. With the DNA end fitting TRBJ2-7 better, the J assignment may be wrong. The CDR3 runs 11 residues. In germline, CDR1 is SGHRS, CDR2 YFSETQ. The CDR3 spells CASSVAREQYF. In DNA form, the CDR3 reads TGCGCCAGCAGCGTAGCTCGCGAGCAGTACTTC.

As to this clonotype: This may be a read error, as it is one base from a much larger clone. This CDR3 reads CASSVGRLYEQYF. The CDR3, as DNA: TGCGCCAGCAGCGTCGGACGGCTTTACGAGCAGTACTTC. The V gene is TRBV5-1, the J gene TRBJ2-4; no clear D. With the DNA end fitting TRBJ2-7 better, the J assignment may be wrong. The CDR3 consists of 13 residues. Germline CDR1 SGHRS, CDR2 YFSETQ.

This sequence joins TRBV7-2 and TRBJ1-1; D possibly corresponds to TRBD1 (6 bases). V lost 5 bases and J 0 bases, leaving 22 bases between the germline ends. The CDR3 length is 18 residues. CDR1 is SGHTA and CDR2 is FQGNSA in the germline V gene. The CDR3 bases are TGTGCCAGCAGCCCTTCTCCTACAGGGATCTCCCTGAACACTGAAGCTTTCTTT. Protein: CASSPSPTGISLNTEAFF.

The CDR3 loop reads CSARNSATNEKLFF. The CDR3 nucleotides read TGCAGTGCCCGGAACTCTGCAACTAATGAAAAACTGTTTTTT. The genes are TRBV20-1 and TRBJ1-4; D unclear. Germline CDR1 DFQATT, CDR2 SNEGSKA (reference sequence). The CDR3 extends over 14 amino acids. Trimming took 6 bases from V and 0 from J, leaving 11 bases between them.

Note on this clonotype: One base away lies a much larger clone, so this may be a sequencing read error. The rearrangement joins TRBV29-1 to TRBJ2-5; 10 bases fit TRBD1. CDR1 and CDR2 (germline): SQVTM, ANQGSEA. This CDR3 has 15 amino acids. Trimming removed 3 bases from V and 11 bases from J; junction bases left unmatched: 15. The CDR3 nucleotides are TGCAGCGTTGAGTATATCGGACAGGGGGTCAATGAGCAGTACTTC. It translates to CSVEYIGQGVNEQYF.

This clonotype showed up just a few times. The chain combines TRBV6-6 with TRBJ1-2; D ambiguous. The CDR3 has 13 residues. Trimming removed 4 bases at V and 4 bases at J, with 10 bases between. Germline CDR1 and CDR2: MNHNY and SVGAGI (reference sequence). In nucleotides, the CDR3 is TGTGCCAGCAGTTCCAGATTTTCCTATGGCTACACCTTC. Its translation: CASSSRFSYGYTF.

This CDR3 is CASSQTGGGASTDTQYF. The CDR3 bases are TGCGCCAGCAGCCAAACTGGGGGCGGGGCTAGCACAGATACGCAGTATTTT. The chain has TRBV4-3 and TRBJ2-3, with D perhaps being TRBD1 or TRBD2 (6 bases each). CDR3 length equals 17 residues. Trimming cost V 2 bases and J 0 bases, with 15 bases left between them. Germline V gives CDR1 LGHNA, CDR2 YSLEER.

The chain links TRBV4-2 to TRBJ2-5; 8 positions match TRBD1. The CDR3 totals 18 residues. Trimming removed 1 base from V and 2 bases from J; junction bases left unmatched: 12. Germline V gene sequence: CDR1 LGHNA, CDR2 YNFKEQ. The CDR3 coding sequence is TGTGCCAGCAGCCAAGCAGAAGGAGGGACAGGAGCTCAAGAGACCCAGTACTTC. Its translation is CASSQAEGGTGAQETQYF.

This clonotype was picked up a small number of times. The J gene is TRBJ2-1, the V gene TRBV14; TRBD2 aligns across 7 bases. The CDR3 totals 15 residues. V was clipped by 4 bases and J by 3 bases; unmatched bases: 6. From germline, CDR1 is SGHDN and CDR2 FVKESK. CDR3 protein: CASSPMASGYNEQFF. CDR3 coding DNA: TGTGCCAGCAGCCCCATGGCTAGCGGCTACAATGAGCAGTTCTTC.

The CDR3 DNA reads as TGTGCCAGCAGCGTTCGGATAGCGGACAATGAGCAGTTCTTC. It yields the protein CASSVRIADNEQFF. The rearrangement uses TRBV9 and TRBJ2-1, with D possibly matching TRBD2 (6 bases). V was pared by 2 bases and J by 5 bases, with 11 bases between. CDR1 is SGDLS, CDR2 YYNGEE, per germline. CDR3 length: 14 residues.

The chain couples TRBV5-4 to TRBJ1-1, with D maybe TRBD1 (5 bases). Per germline, CDR1 SGHNT and CDR2 YYREEE (reference sequence). CDR3 size: 13 residues. Trimming cost V 0 bases and J 7 bases, with 10 bases left between them. The CDR3 region has the DNA TGTGCCAGCAGCTTGGCCGGGGGAGGTGAAGCTTTCTTT. Its protein product is CASSLAGGGEAFF.

The chain joins TRBV10-1 to TRBJ2-7, with 11 positions matching TRBD1. The V segment lost 6 bases and the J segment 2 bases; nucleotides outside the gene matches: 3. The CDR3 has 14 residues. Looked up from germline, CDR1 is WNHNN and CDR2 is SYGVQD (reference sequence). CDR3 bases: TGCGCCAGCAGCGGGGACAGGGGGGCCTACGAGCAGTACTTC. Translating it yields CASSGDRGAYEQYF.

This clonotype was detected ten times or more. V gene TRBV9 combines with J gene TRBJ1-2; D unresolved. Germline assignment: CDR1 SGDLS and CDR2 YYNGEE. CDR3 length: 14 residues. Trimming cost V 0 bases and J 4 bases, with 10 bases left between them. The CDR3 loop is CASSVVGRPYGYTF. CDR3 bases: TGTGCCAGCAGCGTAGTTGGCAGGCCCTATGGCTACACCTTC.

There are a few counts of this clonotype. The chain combines TRBV3-1 with TRBJ2-4, with a tentative D call TRBD1 (6 bases). The CDR3 consists of 17 residues. CDR1 is LGHDT, CDR2 YNNKEL, per germline (reference sequence). V was clipped by 4 bases and J by 0 bases, with 16 bases between them. The CDR3 protein is CASSPLRTDLAKNIQYF. CDR3 nucleotides: TGTGCCAGCAGCCCCCTCAGGACAGACCTAGCCAAAAACATTCAGTACTTC.

The chain employs TRBV5-5 and TRBJ1-1, with no clear D. The CDR3 is 15 residues long. CDR1 is SGHKS and CDR2 is YYEKEE in the germline V gene (reference sequence). Trimming left V 0 bases short and J 4 bases short, with 13 bases between. The CDR3 coding sequence is TGTGCCAGCAGCTTGGAGACAAGAACATTCACTGAAGCTTTCTTT. Translating it yields CASSLETRTFTEAFF.

V and J are TRBV20-1 and TRBJ2-3; D ambiguous. V shed 0 bases and J shed 1 base, with 8 bases lying between them. Germline-derived CDR1 and CDR2 are DFQATT and SNEGSKA (reference sequence). The CDR3 has 14 amino acids. Written as DNA, the CDR3 is TGCAGTGCTAGAGATCCGTTAGGCACAGATACGCAGTATTTT. It encodes CSARDPLGTDTQYF.

This clonotype turned up a few times. The chain joins TRBV12-3 or TRBV12-4 to TRBJ2-7, with 7 positions matching TRBD1. After removal of 6 bases from V and 1 base from J, the junction contained 6 bases not matched to a gene. The CDR3 totals 14 residues. CDR3 DNA sequence: TGTGCCAGCAGGCCGACGACAGGGTCCTACGAGCAGTACTTC. Translation gives CASRPTTGSYEQYF.

J is TRBJ2-4 and V is TRBV6-2 or TRBV6-3, with D hard to call. The end of the DNA is better explained by TRBJ2-7, so the J call may be wrong. Germline CDR1 MNHEY, CDR2 SVGEGT. This CDR3 comprises 16 residues. The CDR3 bases are TGTGCCAGCAGTTACACCCAACGAGCTGCGGTCCACGAGCAGTACTTC. Protein product: CASSYTQRAAVHEQYF.

The genes are TRBV27 and TRBJ2-3, with 7 nucleotides matching TRBD1. The CDR3 runs 13 residues. Germline lookup yields CDR1 MNHEY and CDR2 SMNVEV (reference sequence). Trimming took 5 bases from V and 6 from J; bases not matched to a gene: 5. The CDR3 bases are TGTGCCAGCAGTGTACAACAGGGGGATACGCAGTATTTT. Encoded protein: CASSVQQGDTQYF.

The chain links TRBV20-1 to TRBJ2-1; D is perhaps TRBD2 (5 bases). V lost 5 bases and J lost 1, with 6 bases in between. The CDR3 extends over 12 amino acids. Germline CDR1 is DFQATT and CDR2 is SNEGSKA (reference sequence). CDR3 coding DNA: TGCAGTGCTGGAGGATCCTACAATGAGCAGTTCTTC. This codes for CSAGGSYNEQFF.

CDR3 sequence reads: CASSQRETNSPLHF. The CDR3 DNA reads as TGTGCCAGCAGCCAAAGGGAAACGAATTCACCCCTCCACTTT. The chain employs TRBV3-1 and TRBJ1-6; D call uncertain. Per the germline V gene, CDR1 is LGHDT and CDR2 is YNNKEL (reference sequence). The V gene lost 2 bases and the J gene lost 7 bases, with 9 bases spanning the gap. The CDR3 extends over 14 amino acids.

The rearrangement links TRBV5-1 to TRBJ2-1; TRBD1 might be the D (5 bases). The CDR3 sequence is 15 residues long. Germline loops: CDR1 SGHRS, CDR2 YFSETQ. V lost 5 bases and J lost 3, with 15 bases in between. The CDR3 protein is CASRKGASGYNEQFF. CDR3 sequence (DNA): TGCGCCAGCAGAAAAGGGGCGTCGGGCTACAATGAGCAGTTCTTC.

This clonotype was detected a few times. This sequence may be a read error, since a much larger clone differs from it by one base. This chain connects TRBV10-1 to TRBJ2-7, with TRBD1 matching 8 bases. The length of the CDR3 is 16 residues. Germline V CDR1 and CDR2: WNHNN, SYGVQD (reference sequence). After removal of 4 bases from V and 2 bases from J, the junction contained 10 bases not matched to a gene. The CDR3 bases are TGCGCCAGCAGTGGAGCGGCGGGGACAGGAGCCTACGAGCAGTACTTC. It translates to CASSGAAGTGAYEQYF.

This clonotype was seen a few times. The V call is TRBV9, the J call TRBJ2-7, with no clear D. Germline values: CDR1 SGDLS, CDR2 YYNGEE. The CDR3 runs 15 residues. V shed 4 bases and J shed 0 bases, with 14 bases lying between them. This CDR3 is CASSPLGAHSYEQYF. Written as DNA, the CDR3 is TGTGCCAGCAGCCCCCTTGGCGCGCACTCCTACGAGCAGTACTTC.

This clonotype was observed at least ten times. V gene TRBV5-1 combines with J gene TRBJ1-6; D is ambiguous. This CDR3 is built from 18 residues. From germline, CDR1 is SGHRS and CDR2 YFSETQ. V lost 2 bases to trimming and J lost 10 bases, with 25 bases between them. As DNA, the CDR3 is TGCGCCAGCAGCTTCGGACTTACCGCGGGTGGAGGAGGCTCACCCCTCCACTTT. Its protein product is CASSFGLTAGGGGSPLHF.

The gene calls are TRBV12-3 or TRBV12-4 and TRBJ2-4, with 10 bases lining up with TRBD1. The end of the DNA aligns better with TRBJ2-7, so the J call may be wrong. The CDR3 runs 15 residues. The CDR3 sequence: CASRKYRDRGHEQYF. In nucleotides, the CDR3 is TGTGCCAGCAGAAAATACCGGGACAGGGGACACGAGCAGTACTTC.

The sample holds a few counts of this clonotype. The V gene is TRBV9, the J gene TRBJ2-5, with D perhaps being TRBD1 or TRBD2 (5 bases each). This CDR3 has 14 residues. The V end lost 3 bases, the J end lost 1 base, and 10 bases lay between the germline ends. From germline, CDR1 is SGDLS and CDR2 YYNGEE. DNA for the CDR3: TGTGCCAGCAGCGCCACCGGGACCCAAGAGACCCAGTACTTC. This codes for CASSATGTQETQYF.

The sample holds a few counts of this clonotype. J is TRBJ2-3 and V is TRBV5-1; D might be TRBD2 (7 bases). V gave up 7 bases and J gave up 4 bases, with 16 bases separating them. Germline CDR1 is SGHRS and CDR2 is YFSETQ. This CDR3 spans 14 amino acids. CDR3 nucleotides: TGCGCCAGCGGACCCGGGGGGCTGGCAGATACGCAGTATTTT. This gives the protein CASGPGGLADTQYF.

CDR3 DNA: TGTGCCAGCAGTTATTCGGCTAGGGGCACAGATACGCAGTATTTT. Its translation: CASSYSARGTDTQYF. The V gene is TRBV6-5, the J gene TRBJ2-3, with no clear D. The CDR3 spans 15 residues. V gave up 3 bases and J gave up 1 base, with 11 bases separating them. Germline CDR1 MNHEY, CDR2 SVGAGI.

This clonotype was recorded a few times. DNA for the CDR3: TGTGCCACCAGTGATTTGGCCGACATCTCCTACGAGCAGTACTTC. This gives the protein CATSDLADISYEQYF. This chain joins TRBV24-1 and TRBJ2-7; D remains unclear. The CDR3 extends over 15 amino acids. With 0 bases removed from V and 0 bases from J, the gap between germline ends came to 8 bases. The germline V gene encodes CDR1 KGHDR and CDR2 SFDVKD.